This T cell receptor beta chain was recovered during a study of blood T cell repertoires in COVID-19. Across the whole study: Material from acute and convalescent COVID-19 was sourced from the United States, Italy and Spain. Sources were T cells, B-cell-depleted T cells, or PBMCs; the material itself was cDNA or gDNA.

The CDR3 is 15 amino acids. J lost 9 bases, V lost 4 bases, and 6 bases had no gene match. From germline, CDR1 is SGHRS and CDR2 YFSETQ. While infection was still active, Seattle patients were enrolled and then followed longitudinally. Authors' methods: Cell counts per sample came from amplifying reference gene primers. The protocol was immunoSEQ multiplex PCR, while the TCRdb copy is restricted to in-frame clones and leaves out a portion. From that table come the V and J calls and clone size; the DNA was used to work out D and trimming. The profile shows hundreds of thousands of clones, 75% to 90% of them singletons.

V usage is TRBV5-1 and J usage is TRBJ2-1; 14 nucleotides match TRBD2. Input material: peripheral blood. The TCR sequence derives from a woman in her forties or fifties with COVID-19, enrolled during active disease. The CDR3: CASSRGLAGVGEQFF. CDR3 nucleotides: TGCGCCAGCAGCCGGGGACTAGCGGGAGTTGGTGAGCAGTTCTTC.